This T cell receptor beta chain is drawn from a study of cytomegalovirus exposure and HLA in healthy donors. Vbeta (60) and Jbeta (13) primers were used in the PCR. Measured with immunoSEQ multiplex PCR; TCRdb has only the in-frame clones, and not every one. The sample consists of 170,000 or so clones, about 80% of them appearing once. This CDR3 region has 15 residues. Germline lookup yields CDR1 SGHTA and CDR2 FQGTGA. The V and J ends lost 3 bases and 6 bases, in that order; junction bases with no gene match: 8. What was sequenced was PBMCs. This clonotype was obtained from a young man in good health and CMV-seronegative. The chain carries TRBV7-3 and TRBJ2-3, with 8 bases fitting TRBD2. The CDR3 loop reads CASSFNGGAADTQYF. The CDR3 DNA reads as TGTGCCAGCAGCTTTAACGGGGGGGCAGCGGATACGCAGTATTTT.